These 27 T cell receptor beta chains share one sample of origin, sequenced in a study of blood T cell repertoires in COVID-19. The protocol was immunoSEQ multiplex PCR, while the TCRdb copy is restricted to in-frame clones and leaves out a portion. The sample holds some 160,000 clones, under 85% seen once. The sequenced sample consisted of peripheral blood. These receptors were collected from a man in his forties or fifties with active or convalescent COVID-19.

The chain links TRBV27 to TRBJ1-2, with TRBD1 matching 7 bases. Germline V gene lookup returns CDR1 MNHEY and CDR2 SMNVEV (reference sequence). The CDR3 length is 15 residues. The ends lost 8 bases at V and 3 bases at J; junction bases unmatched: 12. This CDR3 reads CASLSLQGTDYGYTF. CDR3 bases: TGTGCCAGCCTTAGTTTACAGGGGACAGACTATGGCTACACCTTC.

The genes are TRBV30 and TRBJ1-2; D is possibly TRBD1 (5 bases). Trimming stripped 3 bases from V and 8 bases from J, with 10 bases between. CDR1 is GTSNPN, CDR2 SVGIG, per germline (reference sequence). This CDR3 is built from 11 residues. This chain's CDR3 is CAWRSGPGYTF. As DNA, the CDR3 is TGTGCCTGGAGATCAGGGCCCGGCTACACCTTC.

V and J are TRBV27 and TRBJ1-2, with unresolved D. The germline V and J ends were trimmed by 5 bases and 4 bases, with 11 bases remaining between them. The CDR3 is 13 residues long. Germline CDR1 is MNHEY and CDR2 is SMNVEV (reference sequence). CDR3 in amino acids: CASSPGAGYGYTF. The CDR3 DNA reads as TGTGCCAGCAGTCCAGGCGCGGGCTATGGCTACACCTTC.

The chain recombines TRBV28 with TRBJ2-7; D is perhaps TRBD2 (6 bases). The CDR3 consists of 13 residues. V was pared by 8 bases and J by 5 bases, with 16 bases between. CDR1 and CDR2 (germline): MDHEN, SYDVKM. The CDR3 here is CASGRLGVNEQYF. The CDR3 bases are TGTGCCAGCGGCCGACTAGGGGTTAACGAGCAGTACTTC. The full variable domain, in which reference TRBV28 and TRBJ2-7 provide the parts outside the CDR3, is DVKVTQSSRYLVKRTGEKVFLECVQDMDHENMFWYRQDPGLGLRLIYFSYDVKMKEKGDIPEGYSVSREKKERFSLILESASTNQTSMYLCASGRLGVNEQYFGPGTRLTVT.

This clone has just a few counts. This chain links TRBV28 with TRBJ1-5; D possibly corresponds to TRBD1 (6 bases). This CDR3 has 14 amino acids. Germline V gene data show CDR1 as MDHEN and CDR2 as SYDVKM. V was clipped by 5 bases and J by 5 bases, with 13 bases between them. In nucleotides, the CDR3 is TGTGCCAGCAGTCGCGGGGGGCGGGATCAGCCCCAGCATTTT. The encoded protein is CASSRGGRDQPQHF. Full variable domain (missing parts from reference TRBV28 and TRBJ1-5): DVKVTQSSRYLVKRTGEKVFLECVQDMDHENMFWYRQDPGLGLRLIYFSYDVKMKEKGDIPEGYSVSREKKERFSLILESASTNQTSMYLCASSRGGRDQPQHFGDGTRLSIL.

This clone was recorded only once. The chain joins TRBV27 to TRBJ2-3; 7 bases are a match to TRBD2. After removal of 10 bases from V and 4 bases from J, the junction contained 11 bases not matched to a gene. Germline CDR1 MNHEY, CDR2 SMNVEV (reference sequence). The CDR3 is made up of 14 amino acids. As DNA, the CDR3 is TGTGCCACCAAAAGCGGGGCGGTCTCAGATACGCAGTATTTT. Translating gives CATKSGAVSDTQYF.

This clone turned up a few times. The genes are TRBV5-4 and TRBJ2-5, with 7 bases fitting TRBD2. The CDR3 has 14 amino acids. J gave up 5 bases and V 2 bases, and 6 bases lay outside the gene matches. The germline gives CDR1 SGHNT, CDR2 YYREEE (reference sequence). CDR3 amino acids: CASSFARERETQYF. In DNA, the CDR3 is TGTGCCAGCAGCTTTGCGCGGGAGAGGGAGACCCAGTACTTC.

The V call is TRBV6-4, the J call TRBJ2-3; D gene ambiguous. CDR1 and CDR2 from the germline V gene are MRHNA and SNTAGT. This CDR3 is 13 amino acids long. The V end lost 2 bases, the J end lost 3 bases, and 6 bases lay between the germline ends. DNA for the CDR3: TGTGCCAGCAGTGACCTAGGAACAGATACGCAGTATTTT. The encoded protein is CASSDLGTDTQYF.

The rearrangement joins TRBV27 to TRBJ1-1, with TRBD1 matching over 7 bases. Germline CDR1 is MNHEY and CDR2 is SMNVEV (reference sequence). V was clipped by 5 bases and J by 1 base; unmatched bases: 4. This CDR3 comprises 14 residues. The CDR3 region is CASSHGQANTEAFF. The CDR3 nucleotides read TGTGCCAGCAGTCACGGACAGGCGAACACTGAAGCTTTCTTT.

The rearrangement uses TRBV28 and TRBJ1-1; TRBD1 might be the D (6 bases). CDR1 is MDHEN and CDR2 is SYDVKM in the germline V gene. The CDR3 runs 14 residues. V was cut by 6 bases and J by 6 bases, with 17 bases left in between. CDR3: CASRTRQVTSEAFF. In nucleotides, the CDR3 is TGTGCCAGCAGGACACGACAGGTGACCTCTGAAGCTTTCTTT.

The chain recombines TRBV9 with TRBJ1-1, with D possibly being TRBD1 (6 bases). The CDR3 sequence is 14 residues long. Trimming stripped 3 bases from V and 8 bases from J, with 17 bases between. CDR1 is SGDLS and CDR2 is YYNGEE in the germline V gene. CDR3 region: CASSAGRGGGEAFF. The CDR3, as DNA: TGTGCCAGCAGCGCAGGAAGGGGAGGGGGAGAAGCTTTCTTT. The whole variable domain, remainder taken from reference TRBV9 and TRBJ1-1, is DSGVTQTPKHLITATGQRVTLRCSPRSGDLSVYWYQQSLDQGLQFLIQYYNGEERAKGNILERFSAQQFPDLHSELNLSSLELGDSALYFCASSAGRGGGEAFFGQGTRLTVV.

V usage is TRBV12-5 and J usage is TRBJ2-1, with TRBD2 matching over 8 bases. The junction had 8 bases not matched to a gene; V was cut back by 0 bases and J by 7 bases. Germline V CDR1 and CDR2: LGHNT, FRNRAP. The CDR3 runs to 16 residues. CDR3 sequence: CASGLVLGGRRNEQFF. The CDR3 DNA follows: TGTGCTAGTGGTTTGGTATTAGGCGGGAGGAGGAATGAGCAGTTCTTC.

The genes are TRBV3-1 (or the pseudogene TRBV3-2) and TRBJ2-2, with unresolved D. From germline, CDR1 is LGHDT and CDR2 YNNKEL (reference sequence). The CDR3 consists of 12 residues. Trimming stripped 4 bases from V and 7 bases from J, with 7 bases between. The DNA for the CDR3 is TGTGCCAGCAGCCCCTTATTCGGGGAGCTGTTTTTT. This encodes CASSPLFGELFF.

The V gene is TRBV9, the J gene TRBJ2-3, with D perhaps TRBD2 (5 bases). CDR1 and CDR2 (germline): SGDLS, YYNGEE. The CDR3 loop spans 15 amino acids. The ends were cut back, 6 bases at V and 5 bases at J, with 19 bases in the middle. The CDR3 loop reads CASTESGSILDTQYF. The CDR3 nucleotides read TGTGCCAGCACAGAAAGCGGTAGCATCCTAGATACGCAGTATTTT.

CDR3 in DNA: TGCAGTGCTAGTTACGGTCAGCCCCAGCATTTT. Translation gives CSASYGQPQHF. This chain uses TRBV20-1 with TRBJ1-5; unclear D gene. V was pared by 3 bases and J by 6 bases, with 6 bases between. The germline V gene has CDR1 DFQATT and CDR2 SNEGSKA (reference sequence). The CDR3 covers 11 residues.

This chain uses TRBV7-3 with TRBJ2-7; TRBD2 agrees at 7 bases. V lost 4 bases and J lost 2; bases outside the gene matches: 8. The germline CDR1 and CDR2 sequences are SGHTA and FQGTGA. The length of the CDR3 is 15 residues. CDR3 residues: CASSSLSSGPYEQYF. The DNA for the CDR3 is TGTGCCAGCAGCTCCCTGTCTAGCGGACCCTACGAGCAGTACTTC.

V and J are TRBV28 and TRBJ1-2; D may be TRBD1 (5 bases). This CDR3 has 13 amino acids. The ends were cut back, 3 bases at V and 4 bases at J, with 9 bases in the middle. CDR1 and CDR2 from the germline V gene are MDHEN and SYDVKM. The CDR3: CASSFQGGYGYTF. Here the CDR3 DNA reads TGTGCCAGCAGTTTTCAGGGAGGCTATGGCTACACCTTC.

On this clone: One base away lies a much larger clone, so this may be a sequencing read error. This sample includes further DNA sequences coding for the same CDR3. The chain employs TRBV5-1 and TRBJ1-6; D may be TRBD1 (5 bases). The germline CDR1 and CDR2 sequences are SGHRS and YFSETQ. The CDR3 is 15 residues long. CDR3 protein: CASGLEGRTNSPLHF. The CDR3 nucleotides are TGTGCCAGCGGGCTGGAGGGCAGGACAAATTCACCCCTCCACTTT.

The gene calls are TRBV12-3 or TRBV12-4 and TRBJ1-5, with TRBD1 as a possible D gene (5 bases). Trimming left V 0 bases short and J 13 bases short, with 13 bases between. The CDR3 has 13 amino acids. The CDR3 is CASSLAITGGQHF. The CDR3 nucleotides are TGTGCCAGCAGTTTAGCGATCACGGGGGGACAGCATTTT.

V and J are TRBV7-2 and TRBJ2-1, with TRBD2 as a possible D gene (5 bases). Germline CDR1 and CDR2: SGHTA and FQGNSA. The CDR3 is 16 residues long. V gave up 2 bases and J gave up 8 bases, with 19 bases separating them. The CDR3 is CASSLRPPGAGDEQFF. The CDR3 nucleotides are TGTGCCAGCAGCTTACGTCCTCCGGGCGCGGGCGATGAGCAGTTCTTC.

This clone turned up a few times. The rearrangement links TRBV19 to TRBJ1-5, with a tentative D call TRBD1 (6 bases). Germline CDR1 is LNHDA and CDR2 is SQIVND (reference sequence). This CDR3 has 15 residues. V gave up 4 bases and J gave up 3 bases, with 13 bases separating them. Here the CDR3 DNA reads TGTGCCAGTAGTAGGGGGCACAGCGTCAATCAGCCCCAGCATTTT. It encodes CASSRGHSVNQPQHF.

This chain joins TRBV11-2 and TRBJ2-7, with TRBD2 as a possible D gene (5 bases). The V gene's germline CDR1 is SGHAT and CDR2 FQNNGV. Between the trimmed V and J ends, which lost 2 bases and 0 bases, there was a span of 14 bases. This CDR3 contains 16 residues. CDR3: CASSLWWQTNSYEQYF. CDR3 in DNA: TGTGCCAGCAGCTTATGGTGGCAGACTAACTCCTACGAGCAGTACTTC.

The gene calls are TRBV5-1 and TRBJ2-3; D remains ambiguous. CDR1 and CDR2 from the germline V gene are SGHRS and YFSETQ. The CDR3 has 15 amino acids. Trimming took 6 bases from V and 2 from J, leaving 16 bases between them. The chain's CDR3 is CASTRDDSNTDTQYF. DNA of the CDR3: TGCGCCAGCACACGCGACGACTCAAACACAGATACGCAGTATTTT. The entire variable domain, with the rest obtained from reference TRBV5-1 and TRBJ2-3, is as follows: KAGVTQTPRYLIKTRGQQVTLSCSPISGHRSVSWYQQTPGQGLQFLFEYFSETQRNKGNFPGRFSGRQFSNSRSEMNVSTLELGDSALYLCASTRDDSNTDTQYFGPGTRLTVL.

The CDR3 DNA follows: TGTGCCAGCGCCCGGACTAGTCTCGGAGAGCAGTACTTC. This codes for CASARTSLGEQYF. This sequence joins TRBV28 and TRBJ2-7, with 7 positions matching TRBD2. V lost 8 bases, J lost 7 bases, and 11 bases stayed unmatched. The CDR3 sequence is 13 residues long. Germline assignment: CDR1 MDHEN and CDR2 SYDVKM.

This clone has just a few counts. This chain links TRBV28 with TRBJ1-1; D is perhaps TRBD1 (6 bases). V was clipped by 5 bases and J by 6 bases, with 19 bases between them. Germline CDR1 MDHEN, CDR2 SYDVKM. The CDR3 is made up of 15 amino acids. CDR3: CASSSGDTPRAEAFF. As DNA, the CDR3 is TGTGCCAGCAGTAGTGGGGACACGCCTAGGGCTGAAGCTTTCTTT. Full variable domain (missing parts from reference TRBV28 and TRBJ1-1): DVKVTQSSRYLVKRTGEKVFLECVQDMDHENMFWYRQDPGLGLRLIYFSYDVKMKEKGDIPEGYSVSREKKERFSLILESASTNQTSMYLCASSSGDTPRAEAFFGQGTRLTVV.

V gene TRBV12-5 combines with J gene TRBJ2-2, with TRBD2 matching 8 bases. This CDR3 is 16 amino acids long. V dropped 2 bases and J dropped 7; count of bases not matched to a gene: 9. From germline, CDR1 is LGHNT and CDR2 FRNRAP. The CDR3 sequence: CASGLTPSGRGGELFF. DNA for the CDR3: TGTGCTAGTGGTTTGACCCCGAGCGGGAGAGGCGGGGAGCTGTTTTTT.

The V gene is TRBV29-1, the J gene TRBJ2-1; TRBD2 matches at 12 bases. CDR1 is SQVTM, CDR2 ANQGSEA, per germline. Unmatched junction bases numbered 15, after V lost 0 bases and J lost 3 bases. This CDR3 has 20 amino acids. The CDR3 protein is CSVEDATGTSGLGDYNEQFF. DNA of the CDR3: TGCAGCGTTGAAGACGCTACCGGGACTAGCGGGCTAGGCGACTACAATGAGCAGTTCTTC.